Following are 21 T cell receptor beta chains from one sample sequenced in a study of blood T cell repertoires in COVID-19. The repertoire was sequenced with immunoSEQ multiplex PCR; TCRdb's copy has only in-frame clones and lacks some. This table has under 150,000 clones, approximately 86% appearing once. The sequenced sample was PBMCs or T cells enriched from blood (not recorded which). The source of these receptors is a woman between 50 and 59 years old who had recovered from COVID-19.

The chain links TRBV3-1 (or the pseudogene TRBV3-2) to TRBJ2-2; D perhaps matches TRBD1 (6 bases). The V and J ends lost 1 base and 8 bases respectively, with 17 bases between them. Germline-derived CDR1 and CDR2 are LGHDT and YNNKEL (reference sequence). This CDR3 comprises 16 residues. DNA for the CDR3: TGTGCCAGCAGCCAAGTGGGGCAGGGGCTCGGTGGGGAGCTGTTTTTT. Translating it yields CASSQVGQGLGGELFF.

V usage is TRBV4-3 and J usage is TRBJ1-6; 9 bases match TRBD1. V trimming: 2 bases; J trimming: 7 bases; junction bases outside the gene matches: 3. The germline V gene has CDR1 LGHNA and CDR2 YSLEER. The CDR3 covers 15 residues. The CDR3 is CASSQTGTGNSPLHF. The CDR3 DNA is TGCGCCAGCAGCCAAACCGGGACAGGGAATTCACCCCTCCACTTT.

The V call is TRBV29-1, the J call TRBJ2-7, with 7 bases that match TRBD2. The CDR3 length is 12 residues. Germline CDR1 reads SQVTM; CDR2 reads ANQGSEA. With 3 bases clipped from V and 3 bases from J, the junction kept 2 bases outside the gene matches. In nucleotides, the CDR3 is TGCAGCGTTGAGGCTAGCGGCTACGAGCAGTACTTC. Residues: CSVEASGYEQYF.

This chain links TRBV19 with TRBJ2-7, with TRBD1 identical over 12 bases. Germline CDR1 is LNHDA and CDR2 is SQIVND (reference sequence). This CDR3 comprises 17 residues. Trimming cost V 6 bases and J 3 bases; bases outside gene matches: 12. The CDR3 protein is CASRPQPGQGAGYEQYF. The CDR3 DNA follows: TGTGCCAGTAGACCCCAGCCGGGACAGGGGGCAGGCTACGAGCAGTACTTC.

This sequence joins TRBV13 and TRBJ2-7; TRBD1 is a possible D gene (8 bases). The CDR3 has 15 residues. Germline assignment: CDR1 PRHDT and CDR2 FYEKMQ (reference sequence). V was clipped by 5 bases and J by 6 bases, with 20 bases between them. DNA of the CDR3: TGTGCCAGCAGCCCTAGGCGGACAGGGAGGGGCGAGCAGTACTTC. Its protein product is CASSPRRTGRGEQYF.

The rearrangement joins TRBV11-2 to TRBJ1-2; D unclear. Between the trimmed V and J ends, which lost 0 bases and 2 bases, there was a span of 4 bases. CDR3 length: 13 amino acids. Looked up from germline, CDR1 is SGHAT and CDR2 is FQNNGV. In nucleotides, the CDR3 is TGTGCCAGCAGCTTAGAACAGAACTATGGCTACACCTTC. This encodes CASSLEQNYGYTF.

The V gene is TRBV21-1, the J gene TRBJ2-3; the DNA was not compared with TRBD1, the D call given in the table. TRBV21-1 is a pseudogene segment. This CDR3 contains 14 residues. CDR3 residues: CASSNRGRADTQYF. Here the CDR3 DNA reads TGTGCCAGCAGCAACAGGGGGCGCGCAGATACGCAGTATTTT.

The rearrangement joins TRBV3-1 (or the pseudogene TRBV3-2) to TRBJ2-5; the match to TRBD2 covers 12 bases. After removal of 0 bases from V and 6 bases from J, the junction contained 11 bases not matched to a gene. This CDR3 contains 18 residues. The V gene's germline CDR1 is LGHDT and CDR2 YNNKEL (reference sequence). This CDR3 reads CASSQDLRLAGGQQTQYF. The CDR3 DNA sequence: TGTGCCAGCAGCCAAGATCTACGGCTAGCGGGGGGGCAGCAGACCCAGTACTTC.

V is TRBV6-5 and J is TRBJ2-7, with 8 bases lining up with TRBD2. In germline, CDR1 is MNHEY, CDR2 SVGAGI. The CDR3 runs to 15 residues. V was pared by 5 bases and J by 3 bases, with 9 bases of the junction left unmatched. As DNA, the CDR3 is TGTGCCAGCAGTCCCCCGGGAGGGAAGGGCTACGAGCAGTACTTC. This sequence encodes CASSPPGGKGYEQYF.

The sample holds a few counts of this clone. This chain joins TRBV7-9 and TRBJ1-2; D is possibly TRBD1 (6 bases). The CDR3 has 15 amino acids. The V gene's germline CDR1 is SEHNR and CDR2 FQNEAQ (reference sequence). V was trimmed by 5 bases and J by 8 bases, leaving 21 bases between them. The CDR3 protein is CASSPYSRDIWGYTF. DNA of the CDR3: TGTGCCAGCAGCCCTTACTCCCGGGACATATGGGGCTACACCTTC.

The chain combines TRBV10-1 with TRBJ1-2; D is unclear. The germline V and J ends were trimmed by 6 bases and 4 bases, with 9 bases remaining between them. The CDR3 loop spans 12 amino acids. Germline CDR1 and CDR2: WNHNN and SYGVQD (reference sequence). CDR3 DNA sequence: TGCGCCAGCAGGCCAGGAACCTATGGCTACACCTTC. Translated, it gives CASRPGTYGYTF.

This clone was found a few times. The chain links TRBV6-5 to TRBJ1-6, with 7 bases aligning to TRBD1. V lost 5 bases to trimming and J lost 8 bases; unmatched junction nucleotides: 3. Germline V lookup: CDR1 MNHEY, CDR2 SVGAGI. The CDR3 contains 13 residues. CDR3 sequence: CASSRTGDSPLHF. DNA for the CDR3: TGTGCCAGCAGTCGGACAGGAGATTCACCCCTCCACTTT.

The chain uses TRBV5-4 and TRBJ2-5, with 11 bases aligning to TRBD1. There are 15 residues in the CDR3. The germline CDR1 and CDR2 sequences are SGHNT and YYREEE (reference sequence). The V gene end was trimmed by 4 bases and the J gene end by 5 bases; junction bases not matched to a gene: 7. This chain's CDR3 is CASSGGQGAGETQYF. CDR3 DNA sequence: TGTGCCAGCAGCGGCGGACAGGGGGCGGGTGAGACCCAGTACTTC.

The chain recombines TRBV6-5 with TRBJ2-7; D unresolved. V was clipped by 6 bases and J by 3 bases, with 12 bases between them. The CDR3 consists of 13 residues. Germline-derived CDR1 and CDR2 are MNHEY and SVGAGI. The CDR3 spells CASRSTVSYEQYF. The DNA for the CDR3 is TGTGCCAGCAGATCTACAGTAAGCTACGAGCAGTACTTC.

V and J are TRBV19 and TRBJ1-1; D unclear. The V gene lost 5 bases and the J gene lost 9 bases, with 19 bases spanning the gap. Germline assignment: CDR1 LNHDA and CDR2 SQIVND (reference sequence). This CDR3 comprises 14 residues. The CDR3 DNA reads TGTGCCAGTAGTCCCTCCAGGCTTTTTATACAAGCTTTCTTT. Translation: CASSPSRLFIQAFF. The complete variable domain, with remaining parts taken from reference TRBV19 and TRBJ1-1, reads DGGITQSPKYLFRKEGQNVTLSCEQNLNHDAMYWYRQDPGQGLRLIYYSQIVNDFQKGDIAEGYSVSREKKESFPLTVTSAQKNPTAFYLCASSPSRLFIQAFFGQGTRLTVV.

The chain carries TRBV7-3 and TRBJ2-2, with TRBD2 as a possible D gene (5 bases). Trimming pared 2 bases from V and 0 bases from J, leaving 16 bases between. This CDR3 has 18 residues. Looked up from germline, CDR1 is SGHTA and CDR2 is FQGTGA. In nucleotides, the CDR3 is TGTGCCAGCAGCTTATCGGCTAGCCTGTTCGCGAACACCGGGGAGCTGTTTTTT. It translates to CASSLSASLFANTGELFF.

The chain combines TRBV5-1 with TRBJ2-7; D gene unclear. With 0 bases removed from V and 1 base from J, the gap between germline ends came to 11 bases. Germline V gene data show CDR1 as SGHRS and CDR2 as YFSETQ. The CDR3 totals 15 residues. In DNA form, the CDR3 reads TGCGCCAGCAGCTTGGGGGCAGGCGTTTCCTACGAGCAGTACTTC. Protein: CASSLGAGVSYEQYF.

V usage is TRBV6-5 and J usage is TRBJ1-3; 10 bases align to TRBD1. V gave up 0 bases and J gave up 4 bases; unmatched junction bases: 3. The CDR3 has 16 amino acids. From germline, CDR1 is MNHEY and CDR2 SVGAGI. The DNA for the CDR3 is TGTGCCAGCAGTTACTCAGGGACAGGGGTCGGAAACACCATATATTTT. Protein: CASSYSGTGVGNTIYF.

This rearrangement joins TRBV7-6 to TRBJ2-7, with D perhaps matching TRBD1 (6 bases). This CDR3 region has 15 residues. From germline, CDR1 is SGHVS and CDR2 FNYEAQ. The V and J ends lost 2 bases and 2 bases respectively, with 13 bases between them. The CDR3 region has the DNA TGTGCCAGCAGCTTACTACAGGGCGAGACCTACGAGCAGTACTTC. Its translation is CASSLLQGETYEQYF.

The CDR3 coding sequence is TGTGCCAGCAGCCTGGGCGAGCGGGGGCCGGAGGAGACCCAGTACTTC. It is translated as CASSLGERGPEETQYF. V gene TRBV5-6 combines with J gene TRBJ2-5; 8 bases line up with TRBD2. The CDR3 sequence is 16 residues long. Germline-derived CDR1 and CDR2 are SGHDT and YYEEEE. The junction had 13 bases not matched to a gene; V was cut back by 4 bases and J by 5 bases.

This clone was counted a single time. The chain combines TRBV27 with TRBJ1-1; D unresolved. Germline V lookup: CDR1 MNHEY, CDR2 SMNVEV (reference sequence). V shed 3 bases and J shed 4 bases, with 9 bases lying between them. The CDR3 consists of 13 residues. The CDR3 coding sequence is TGTGCCAGCAGTTTTGGGAGGGTCACTGAAGCTTTCTTT. Protein sequence: CASSFGRVTEAFF.